The 24 T cell receptor beta chains listed next were all sequenced from one sample in a study of T cells after yellow fever vaccination. TCRdb analysed the 5' RACE reads with MiXCR anew, one entry per CDR3 protein. The sample carries some 250,000 distinct CDR3 sequences, 6.5% to 8.5% recorded once. Sequencing was performed on CD4+ T cells sorted from PBMCs, taken 15 days after the yellow fever booster vaccination. The receptors derive from a man under 40 who received the YFV17D yellow fever vaccine.

This clonotype was counted only a few times. This chain connects TRBV9 to TRBJ1-1, with a possible D match to TRBD1 (6 bases). V shed 0 bases and J shed 1 base, with 16 bases lying between them. The germline CDR1 and CDR2 sequences are SGDLS and YYNGEE. CDR3 length: 17 amino acids. The CDR3 DNA reads as TGTGCCAGCAGCGTAGGATTCCGGGACACGGAGAACACTGAAGCTTTCTTT. Translated: CASSVGFRDTENTEAFF.

Only a few counts were recorded for this clonotype. V and J are TRBV29-1 and TRBJ1-1; D is unresolved. This CDR3 comprises 13 residues. V gave up 4 bases and J gave up 1 base, with 10 bases separating them. Per the germline V gene, CDR1 is SQVTM and CDR2 is ANQGSEA. The CDR3 DNA reads as TGCAGCGTTGTGCGGGTTTCGAACACTGAAGCTTTCTTT. This sequence encodes CSVVRVSNTEAFF.

This clonotype was observed many times. The chain is built from TRBV7-2 and TRBJ2-1, with 9 bases matching TRBD2. The CDR3 is made up of 18 amino acids. V dropped 2 bases and J dropped 7; count of bases not matched to a gene: 15. Per germline, CDR1 SGHTA and CDR2 FQGNSA. The DNA for the CDR3 is TGTGCCAGCAGCTTAAAAGGACAAGGGACTAGCACCAGTAATGAGCAGTTCTTC. Protein: CASSLKGQGTSTSNEQFF.

The V and J genes are TRBV6-1 and TRBJ1-2; 8 nucleotides agree with TRBD1. J lost 2 bases, V lost 8 bases, and 7 bases had no gene match. The germline V gene has CDR1 MNHNS and CDR2 SASEGT. CDR3 size: 14 residues. Here the CDR3 reads CASAEDRVNYGYTF. As DNA, the CDR3 is TGTGCCAGCGCCGAGGACAGGGTGAACTATGGCTACACCTTC.

The chain employs TRBV5-4 and TRBJ2-1, with a possible D match to TRBD2 (6 bases). Deletions cut 4 bases from V and 5 bases from J, with 10 bases between. The V gene's germline CDR1 is SGHNT and CDR2 YYREEE (reference sequence). This CDR3 spans 13 amino acids. The CDR3 region is CASSVGLDNEQFF. CDR3 nucleotides: TGTGCCAGCAGCGTGGGACTTGACAATGAGCAGTTCTTC.

This clonotype occurred a few times. The rearrangement joins TRBV7-9 to TRBJ2-7; 10 nucleotides match TRBD2. The junction had 6 bases not matched to a gene; V was cut back by 6 bases and J by 1 base. Germline assignment: CDR1 SEHNR and CDR2 FQNEAQ (reference sequence). CDR3 size: 15 residues. In DNA form, the CDR3 reads TGTGCCAGCAGACAACTAGCGGGGCCTTCCTACGAGCAGTACTTC. It yields the protein CASRQLAGPSYEQYF.

This clonotype was counted at least ten times. The chain uses TRBV5-1 and TRBJ1-1; D call uncertain. V lost 0 bases to trimming and J lost 2 bases, with 8 bases between them. This CDR3 is 14 amino acids long. In germline, CDR1 is SGHRS, CDR2 YFSETQ. CDR3 in amino acids: CASSLATLNTEAFF. The CDR3 DNA reads as TGCGCCAGCAGCTTGGCCACCCTTAACACTGAAGCTTTCTTT.

The V call is TRBV19, the J call TRBJ1-4; D unclear. Germline lookup yields CDR1 LNHDA and CDR2 SQIVND (reference sequence). The CDR3 sequence is 14 residues long. V lost 3 bases to trimming and J lost 3 bases, with 8 bases between them. CDR3 in DNA: TGTGCCAGTAGTATGGGGAAGTCTAATGAAAAACTGTTTTTT. Protein product: CASSMGKSNEKLFF.

The J gene is TRBJ2-7, the V gene TRBV3-1, with TRBD2 matching 9 bases. The junction had 9 bases not matched to a gene; V was cut back by 6 bases and J by 6 bases. CDR1 is LGHDT and CDR2 is YNNKEL in the germline V gene (reference sequence). The CDR3 loop spans 14 amino acids. CDR3 in amino acids: CASRGAGGPGEQYF. The CDR3 DNA reads as TGTGCCAGCAGAGGGGCGGGAGGGCCTGGCGAGCAGTACTTC.

This clonotype was recorded many times. The V call is TRBV18, the J call TRBJ2-5; D is unresolved. Germline assignment: CDR1 KGHSH and CDR2 LQKENI. V was cut by 1 base and J by 5 bases, with 5 bases left in between. The CDR3 runs 12 residues. The CDR3 region has the DNA TGTGCCAGCTCACCACGCCGCGAGACCCAGTACTTC. Translated, it gives CASSPRRETQYF.

The table lists this clonotype with a few counts. The chain joins TRBV20-1 to TRBJ2-3; TRBD2 is a possible D gene (5 bases). Trimming took 1 base from V and 14 from J, leaving 13 bases between them. CDR1 and CDR2 (germline): DFQATT, SNEGSKA (reference sequence). The CDR3 has 11 residues. The CDR3 region is CSARGGSGPYF. For the CDR3, the DNA is TGCAGTGCTAGAGGCGGGTCCGGGCCGTATTTT.

The chain has TRBV20-1 and TRBJ2-5, with D possibly being TRBD1 or TRBD2 (5 bases each). V lost 0 bases and J 2 bases, leaving 13 bases between the germline ends. The CDR3 contains 15 residues. CDR1 is DFQATT and CDR2 is SNEGSKA in the germline V gene (reference sequence). The DNA of the CDR3 is TGCAGTGCTAGAGATGGGGCGGGTCCTCAAGAGACCCAGTACTTC. This codes for CSARDGAGPQETQYF.

There are many counts of this clonotype. V and J are TRBV12-3 or TRBV12-4 and TRBJ2-5, with TRBD2 matching 11 bases. The CDR3 contains 15 residues. The V segment lost 0 bases and the J segment 3 bases; nucleotides outside the gene matches: 0. CDR3 residues: CASSLAGLAEETQYF. CDR3 DNA sequence: TGTGCCAGCAGTTTAGCGGGACTAGCGGAAGAGACCCAGTACTTC.

The sample holds many counts of this clonotype. V and J are TRBV19 and TRBJ2-5; 13 nucleotides align to TRBD2. Trimming cost V 8 bases and J 5 bases; bases outside gene matches: 5. This CDR3 region has 14 residues. Germline lookup yields CDR1 LNHDA and CDR2 SQIVND (reference sequence). CDR3 nucleotides: TGTGCCAGTCGGACTAGCGGGAGCCGTGAGACCCAGTACTTC. It codes for CASRTSGSRETQYF.

This clonotype was seen ten or more times. The chain employs TRBV6-1 and TRBJ2-7; 9 bases map to TRBD1. With V trimmed by 4 bases and J by 2 bases, 6 bases remained unmatched. This CDR3 has 15 residues. Looked up from germline, CDR1 is MNHNS and CDR2 is SASEGT. CDR3 protein: CASSAGTGQTYEQYF. The CDR3 region has the DNA TGTGCCAGCAGTGCCGGGACAGGGCAAACCTACGAGCAGTACTTC.

This clonotype was picked up a small number of times. J is TRBJ1-1 and V is TRBV9, with TRBD1 identical over 8 bases. Germline V gene sequence: CDR1 SGDLS, CDR2 YYNGEE. V lost 3 bases, J lost 4 bases, and 14 bases stayed unmatched. This CDR3 is built from 17 residues. The CDR3 bases are TGTGCCAGCAGCGCGCCAGGGGGGGACAGGATATCCACTGAAGCTTTCTTT. This gives the protein CASSAPGGDRISTEAFF. The variable domain in full, completed from reference TRBV9 and TRBJ1-1, reads DSGVTQTPKHLITATGQRVTLRCSPRSGDLSVYWYQQSLDQGLQFLIQYYNGEERAKGNILERFSAQQFPDLHSELNLSSLELGDSALYFCASSAPGGDRISTEAFFGQGTRLTVV.

This clonotype was recorded many times. This sequence joins TRBV4-1 and TRBJ2-7; 7 bases line up with TRBD2. There are 12 residues in the CDR3. After removal of 4 bases from V and 7 bases from J, the junction contained 4 bases not matched to a gene. Germline V CDR1 and CDR2: MGHRA, YSYEKL. CDR3 nucleotides: TGCGCCAGCAGCCTCCGCGGGGGAGAGCAGTACTTC. Protein sequence: CASSLRGGEQYF.

The chain joins TRBV24-1 to TRBJ2-2, with TRBD2 as a possible D gene (6 bases). Trimming stripped 10 bases from V and 2 bases from J, with 13 bases between. Germline V CDR1 and CDR2: KGHDR, SFDVKD. The CDR3 runs to 14 residues. CDR3 sequence: CATRPGANTGELFF. As DNA, the CDR3 is TGTGCCACTCGCCCGGGAGCTAACACCGGGGAGCTGTTTTTT.

This clonotype was seen repeatedly, ten times or more. V usage is TRBV5-1 and J usage is TRBJ1-3; D gene ambiguous. Trimming cost V 0 bases and J 0 bases, with 7 bases left between them. The CDR3 spans 15 residues. Germline-derived CDR1 and CDR2 are SGHRS and YFSETQ. CDR3 protein: CASSLDGVSGNTIYF. Written as DNA, the CDR3 is TGCGCCAGCAGCTTGGACGGGGTCTCTGGAAACACCATATATTTT.

This clonotype was observed at least ten times. The chain links TRBV2 to TRBJ2-2; 11 positions match TRBD2. Germline assignment: CDR1 SNHLY and CDR2 FYNNEI. This CDR3 is built from 16 residues. With 2 bases clipped from V and 1 base from J, the junction kept 0 bases outside the gene matches. The CDR3 coding sequence is TGTGCCAGCAGTGAAACTAGCGGGAGGAACACCGGGGAGCTGTTTTTT. Protein product: CASSETSGRNTGELFF.

This clonotype was observed many times. The J gene is TRBJ2-7, the V gene TRBV5-5, with 7 bases that match TRBD1. J was trimmed by 4 bases and V by 4 bases; bases with no gene match: 11. Germline V gene data show CDR1 as SGHKS and CDR2 as YYEKEE (reference sequence). This CDR3 region has 15 residues. The CDR3 nucleotides read TGTGCCAGCAGCCGCGCCACAGGGGAGTCGTACGAGCAGTACTTC. Residues: CASSRATGESYEQYF. The variable domain in full, completed from reference TRBV5-5 and TRBJ2-7, reads DAGVTQSPTHLIKTRGQQVTLRCSPISGHKSVSWYQQVLGQGPQFIFQYYEKEERGRGNFPDRFSARQFPNYSSELNVNALLLGDSALYLCASSRATGESYEQYFGPGTRLTVT.

The chain carries TRBV24-1 and TRBJ2-3; D is perhaps TRBD1 (5 bases). Germline V gives CDR1 KGHDR, CDR2 SFDVKD. V lost 6 bases and J 0 bases, leaving 12 bases between the germline ends. The CDR3 length is 15 residues. The chain's CDR3 is CATSPDRASTDTQYF. The CDR3 bases are TGTGCCACCAGTCCTGACAGAGCTAGCACAGATACGCAGTATTTT.

This clonotype was observed at least ten times. This rearrangement joins TRBV11-2 to TRBJ1-1; the D is unclear. This CDR3 comprises 13 residues. Germline V gene sequence: CDR1 SGHAT, CDR2 FQNNGV. Trimming pared 5 bases from V and 1 base from J, leaving 8 bases between. The CDR3 is CASSTQTNTEAFF. For the CDR3, the DNA is TGTGCCAGCAGCACACAAACGAACACTGAAGCTTTCTTT.

This chain links TRBV11-1 with TRBJ2-6; TRBD1 matches at 9 bases. Germline lookup yields CDR1 SGHAT and CDR2 FQDESV (reference sequence). CDR3 length equals 19 residues. Trimming at V came to 6 bases and at J to 4 bases, leaving 16 bases not matched to a gene. The CDR3 sequence is CASRPAVGTGKIGANVLTF. DNA for the CDR3: TGTGCCAGCAGGCCAGCGGTGGGGACAGGGAAGATAGGGGCCAACGTCCTGACTTTC.